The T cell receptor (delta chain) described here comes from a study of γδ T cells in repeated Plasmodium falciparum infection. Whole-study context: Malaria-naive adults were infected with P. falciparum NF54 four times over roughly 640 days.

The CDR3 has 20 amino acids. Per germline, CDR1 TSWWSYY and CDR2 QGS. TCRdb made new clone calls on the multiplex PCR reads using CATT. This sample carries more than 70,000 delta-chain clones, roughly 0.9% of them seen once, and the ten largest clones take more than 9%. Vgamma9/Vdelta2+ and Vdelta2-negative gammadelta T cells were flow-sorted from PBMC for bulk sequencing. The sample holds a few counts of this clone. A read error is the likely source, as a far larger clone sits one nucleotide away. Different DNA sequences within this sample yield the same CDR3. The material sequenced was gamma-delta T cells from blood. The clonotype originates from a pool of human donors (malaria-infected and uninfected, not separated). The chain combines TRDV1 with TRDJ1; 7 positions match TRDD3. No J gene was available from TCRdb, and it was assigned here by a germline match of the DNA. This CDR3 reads CALGEVIYGRDTRWTDKLIF. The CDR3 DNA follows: TGTGCTCTTGGGGAAGTTATCTACGGGAGGGATACAAGATGGACCGACAAACTCATCTTT.